This entry describes one T cell receptor beta chain. The target antigen is unknown. The time point: late sampling 161 to 241 days after vaccination in a few convalescent patients. The treatment was: roughly 10-day PBMC culture with coronavirus spike peptide pools or control peptides (ViraFEST assay). CD4+ T cells that had been cultured provided DNA sequenced with the Oncomine TCR Beta short-read assay. TCRdb itself ran the PCR reads through MiXCR, one entry per CDR3 protein. Seen here are more than 25,000 distinct CDR3 sequences, 35% to 40% observed once, and the top ten hold 3% to 4%. CDR1 is MNHEY, CDR2 SVGAGI, per germline. Trimming removed 1 base from V and 0 bases from J, with 12 bases in between. The CDR3 consists of 16 residues. These data come from a study of vaccination and CD4 T cells after COVID-19.

The input for sequencing was CD4+ T cells from blood, cultured in vitro, taken about 7 months after SARS-CoV-2 vaccination. The chain recombines TRBV6-5 with TRBJ1-1; the D gene is possibly TRBD1 (6 bases). The TCR originated in a human donor who had recovered from COVID-19. CDR3 in amino acids: CASSYLQGLMNTEAFF. DNA for the CDR3: TGTGCCAGCAGTTACTTACAGGGATTGATGAACACTGAAGCTTTCTTT.